This T cell receptor beta chain was documented in a study of blood T cells in healthy people across ages. General observations from the study: Both higher diversity and more naive CD4+ cells marked long-lived donors when set against aged donors. Roughly linearly, TCR beta diversity per million T cells fell as age increased.

Sample-barcoded 5' priming and a J-beta primer mix drove a second PCR of roughly 7 to 11 cycles. TCRdb processed the 5' RACE reads anew with MiXCR; each CDR3 protein has one entry. The sample shows a few hundred thousand distinct CDR3 sequences, 25% to 30% of them seen only once. This clonotype was seen a few times. Its antigen is unknown. A junction boundary mismatches the germline segment, possibly from a read error. The germline gives CDR1 MNHEY, CDR2 SVGEGT. CDR3 size: 15 residues. Input material: blood. V is TRBV6-2 or TRBV6-3 and J is TRBJ2-5; 7 bases are a match to TRBD2. The receptor comes from a woman aged 70-85 years in good health. Here the CDR3 reads CASSPFGTTLDEQLF. CDR3 DNA: TGTGCCAGCAGCCCTTTCGGGACTACCTTGGATGAGCAGCTCTTC.